This TCR beta chain was obtained from a study of T cells in Graves' hyperthyroidism and ophthalmopathy. What was amplified from RNA transcripts were TCR beta CDR3 regions. First-round RT-PCR of the TCR CDR3 relied on the HTBI primer set. TCRdb fed the multiplex PCR reads into MiXCR, producing one record per CDR3 protein. The sample shows 550,000 to 600,000 distinct CDR3 sequences, approximately 15% of them seen only once. As to this clonotype: Its cognate antigen is unknown.

No progression to ophthalmopathy during 18 months of follow-up defined stable disease. Subjects aged 18 to 65 presented with newly diagnosed hyperthyroidism of less than 2 months' duration. General study points: A median around six months before onset, the model predicted ophthalmopathy.

J was trimmed by 6 bases and V by 3 bases; bases with no gene match: 4. The CDR3 runs to 12 residues. The germline V gene encodes CDR1 GTSNPN and CDR2 SVGIG (reference sequence). The receptor was derived from a woman aged 18-29 years with Graves' hyperthyroidism. The sample taken for sequencing was blood. This chain joins TRBV30 and TRBJ2-7, with 8 positions matching TRBD1. CDR3 amino acids: CAWSDRGGEQYF. The CDR3 region has the DNA TGTGCCTGGAGCGACAGGGGAGGCGAGCAGTACTTC.